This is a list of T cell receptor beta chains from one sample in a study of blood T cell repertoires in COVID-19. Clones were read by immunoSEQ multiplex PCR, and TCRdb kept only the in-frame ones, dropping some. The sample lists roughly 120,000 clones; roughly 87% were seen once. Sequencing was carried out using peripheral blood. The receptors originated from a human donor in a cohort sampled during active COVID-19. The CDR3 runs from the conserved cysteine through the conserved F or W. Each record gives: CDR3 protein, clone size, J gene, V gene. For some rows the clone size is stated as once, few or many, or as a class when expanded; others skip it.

CDR3 protein: CASSLGVAGGPEDTQYF
clone size: -
J gene: TRBJ2-3
V gene: TRBV5-1

CDR3 protein: CASTYMWSSNEKLFF
clone size: -
J gene: TRBJ1-4
V gene: TRBV28

CDR3 protein: CASRSGQGVYGYTF
clone size: -
J gene: TRBJ1-2
V gene: TRBV19

CDR3 protein: CASSHRQGLQPQHF
clone size: few
J gene: TRBJ1-5
V gene: TRBV5-8

CDR3 protein: CASSTDRGITDTQYF
clone size: -
J gene: TRBJ2-3
V gene: TRBV5-1

CDR3 protein: CASRRGGAWGPTDTQYF
clone size: -
J gene: TRBJ2-3
V gene: TRBV27

CDR3 protein: CASSQEWRGEQGNGYTF
clone size: -
J gene: TRBJ1-2
V gene: TRBV4-2

CDR3 protein: CASSLGPVGREDTQYF
clone size: -
J gene: TRBJ2-3
V gene: TRBV7-2

CDR3 protein: CASSYSYSGTGDEQYF
clone size: -
J gene: TRBJ2-7
V gene: TRBV6-5

CDR3 protein: CASSFLARSNEQFF
clone size: -
J gene: TRBJ2-1
V gene: TRBV27

CDR3 protein: CASSKWGTGGSNQPQHF
clone size: once
J gene: TRBJ1-5
V gene: TRBV21-1

CDR3 protein: CASSMVRGVNPKETQYF
clone size: -
J gene: TRBJ2-5
V gene: TRBV19

CDR3 protein: CASSESPSASGADTQYF
clone size: -
J gene: TRBJ2-3
V gene: TRBV10-1

CDR3 protein: CASSWTSGRTYNEQFF
clone size: once
J gene: TRBJ2-1
V gene: TRBV19

CDR3 protein: CASSTTGAVQPQHF
clone size: -
J gene: TRBJ1-5
V gene: TRBV19

CDR3 protein: CASSLGQEMYEQYF
clone size: -
J gene: TRBJ2-7
V gene: TRBV7-6

CDR3 protein: CASSQDVGQGYGYTF
clone size: -
J gene: TRBJ1-2
V gene: TRBV3-1/TRBV3-2

CDR3 protein: CASSLPGQQRYEQYF
clone size: -
J gene: TRBJ2-7
V gene: TRBV28

CDR3 protein: CASMTGPSTDTQYF
clone size: -
J gene: TRBJ2-3
V gene: TRBV28

CDR3 protein: CATSRDEEYGYTF
clone size: -
J gene: TRBJ1-2
V gene: TRBV15

CDR3 protein: CASRAPKCGGLGGGYEQYF
clone size: -
J gene: TRBJ2-7
V gene: TRBV19

CDR3 protein: CASSKLDGRDSPLHF
clone size: -
J gene: TRBJ1-6
V gene: TRBV27

CDR3 protein: CSGGTSGTDTQYF
clone size: -
J gene: TRBJ2-3
V gene: TRBV29-1

CDR3 protein: CASSPRRDFPKKDYGYTF
clone size: -
J gene: TRBJ1-2
V gene: TRBV6-6

CDR3 protein: CASSIGAGNTIYF
clone size: -
J gene: TRBJ1-3
V gene: TRBV6-5

CDR3 protein: CSASGAGPPSEQYF
clone size: -
J gene: TRBJ2-7
V gene: TRBV20-1

CDR3 protein: CASTSTGPRTSGNETQYF
clone size: -
J gene: TRBJ2-5
V gene: TRBV27

CDR3 protein: CSAPRRNEQFF
clone size: once
J gene: TRBJ2-1
V gene: TRBV20-1

CDR3 protein: CASSTGHSGANVLTF
clone size: once
J gene: TRBJ2-6
V gene: TRBV19

CDR3 protein: CSGGQGYEQYF
clone size: -
J gene: TRBJ2-7
V gene: TRBV29-1

CDR3 protein: CASRAGTSGSAGELFF
clone size: -
J gene: TRBJ2-2
V gene: TRBV11-3

CDR3 protein: CASSPGQGGKETQYF
clone size: -
J gene: TRBJ2-5
V gene: TRBV28

CDR3 protein: CASSLPIAGVDNEQFF
clone size: few
J gene: TRBJ2-1
V gene: TRBV28

CDR3 protein: CASSPTAGNTIYF
clone size: -
J gene: TRBJ1-3
V gene: TRBV19

CDR3 protein: CASSIGGKKLFF
clone size: -
J gene: TRBJ1-4
V gene: TRBV19

CDR3 protein: CAWNRATTYEQYF
clone size: -
J gene: TRBJ2-7
V gene: TRBV30